This TCR beta chain was documented in a study of T-cell memory formation after mild COVID-19. Study-level background: Among the donors, TCR clusters were largely specific to each donor.

It was 5'RACE with constant-segment primers that produced the TCR alpha and TCR beta cDNA libraries, which carried sample barcodes and UMIs. TCRdb reanalysed the 5' RACE reads using MiXCR and keeps one entry per CDR3 protein. Among around 440,000 distinct CDR3 sequences listed, about 20% were seen once. This clonotype was counted only a few times. No antigen is known for it. Notes on the study in general: CD4+ bias marked clones expanding day 15 to 37, unlike balanced contracting clones.

This TCR was recovered from an adult woman who had mild COVID-19 (a few samples of this study predate the infection). Cell type and time point are not known. Sequenced material: PBMCs or a T cell subset sorted from them (not recorded which).

This CDR3 reads CASSLRTGGSYEQYF. In DNA form, the CDR3 reads TGTGCCAGCAGCTTACGGACAGGGGGCTCCTACGAGCAGTACTTC. The chain is built from TRBV7-6 and TRBJ2-7; TRBD1 matches at 10 bases. Germline V gives CDR1 SGHVS, CDR2 FNYEAQ. The CDR3 consists of 15 residues. V shed 2 bases and J 0 bases; nucleotides not matched to a gene: 1.